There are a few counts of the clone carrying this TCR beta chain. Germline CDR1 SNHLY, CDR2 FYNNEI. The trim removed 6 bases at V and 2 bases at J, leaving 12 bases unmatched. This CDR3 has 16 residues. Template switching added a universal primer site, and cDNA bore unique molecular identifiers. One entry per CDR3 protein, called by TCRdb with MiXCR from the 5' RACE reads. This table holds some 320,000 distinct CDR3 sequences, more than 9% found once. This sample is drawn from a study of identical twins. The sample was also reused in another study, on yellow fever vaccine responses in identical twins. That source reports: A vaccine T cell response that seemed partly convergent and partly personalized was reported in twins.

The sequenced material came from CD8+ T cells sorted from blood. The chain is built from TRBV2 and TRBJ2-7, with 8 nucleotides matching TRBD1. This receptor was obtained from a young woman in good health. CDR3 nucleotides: TGTGCCAGCAGGAATCCAGGGACAGGTACTACCTACGAGCAGTACTTC. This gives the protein CASRNPGTGTTYEQYF.